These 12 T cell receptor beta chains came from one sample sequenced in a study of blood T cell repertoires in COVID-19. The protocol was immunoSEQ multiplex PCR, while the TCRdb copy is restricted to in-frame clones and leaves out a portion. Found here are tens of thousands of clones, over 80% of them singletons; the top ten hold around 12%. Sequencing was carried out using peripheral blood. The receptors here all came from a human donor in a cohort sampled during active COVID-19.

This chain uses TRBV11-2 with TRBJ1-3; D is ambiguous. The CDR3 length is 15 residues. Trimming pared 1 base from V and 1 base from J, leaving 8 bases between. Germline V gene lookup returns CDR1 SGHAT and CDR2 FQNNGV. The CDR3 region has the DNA TGTGCCAGCAGCTTAGCCCCAGCGTCTGGAAACACCATATATTTT. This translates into CASSLAPASGNTIYF.

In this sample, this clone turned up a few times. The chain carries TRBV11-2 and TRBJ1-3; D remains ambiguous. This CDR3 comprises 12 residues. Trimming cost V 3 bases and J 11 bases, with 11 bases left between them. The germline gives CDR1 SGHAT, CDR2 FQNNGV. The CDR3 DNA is TGTGCCAGCAGCTTGTCGGAGGACGCCATATATTTT. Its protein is CASSLSEDAIYF.

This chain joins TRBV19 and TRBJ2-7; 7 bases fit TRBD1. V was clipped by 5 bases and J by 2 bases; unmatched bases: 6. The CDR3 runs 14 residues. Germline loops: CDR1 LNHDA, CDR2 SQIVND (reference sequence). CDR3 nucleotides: TGTGCCAGTAGTCCGGGACAGATTACCTACGAGCAGTACTTC. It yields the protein CASSPGQITYEQYF.

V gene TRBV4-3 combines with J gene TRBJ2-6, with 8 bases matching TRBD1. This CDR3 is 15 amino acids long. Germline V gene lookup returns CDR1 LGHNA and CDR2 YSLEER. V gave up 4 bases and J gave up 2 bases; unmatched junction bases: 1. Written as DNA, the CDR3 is TGCGCCAGCAGCCCCAGGGGGCCTGGGGCCAACGTCCTGACTTTC. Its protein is CASSPRGPGANVLTF.

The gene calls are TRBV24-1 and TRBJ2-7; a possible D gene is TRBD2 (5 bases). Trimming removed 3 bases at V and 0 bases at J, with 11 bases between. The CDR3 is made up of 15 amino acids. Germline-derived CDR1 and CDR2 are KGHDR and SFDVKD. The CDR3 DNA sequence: TGTGCCACCAGTGATGGCGGAGGTGACTCCTACGAGCAGTACTTC. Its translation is CATSDGGGDSYEQYF.

As DNA, the CDR3 is TGCGCCAGCAGCCAAGAGGGACTCGGCGAGCAGTACTTC. This gives the protein CASSQEGLGEQYF. This chain joins TRBV4-1 and TRBJ2-7; D possibly corresponds to TRBD2 (6 bases). CDR1 and CDR2 from the germline V gene are MGHRA and YSYEKL. Trimming left V 0 bases short and J 6 bases short, with 9 bases between. The CDR3 extends over 13 amino acids.

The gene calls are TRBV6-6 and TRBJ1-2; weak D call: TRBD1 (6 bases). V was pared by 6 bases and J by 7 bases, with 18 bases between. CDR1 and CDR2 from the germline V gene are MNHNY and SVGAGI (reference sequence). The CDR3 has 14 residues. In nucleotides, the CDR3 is TGTGCCAGCAGATTAGGGGGTGACAAGGCTGGCTACACCTTC. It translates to CASRLGGDKAGYTF.

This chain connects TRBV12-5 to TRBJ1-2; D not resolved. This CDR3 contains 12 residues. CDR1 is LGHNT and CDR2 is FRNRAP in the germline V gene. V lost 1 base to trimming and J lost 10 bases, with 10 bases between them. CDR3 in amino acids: CASGLDQRDYTF. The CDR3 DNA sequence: TGTGCTAGTGGTTTGGATCAACGGGACTACACCTTC.

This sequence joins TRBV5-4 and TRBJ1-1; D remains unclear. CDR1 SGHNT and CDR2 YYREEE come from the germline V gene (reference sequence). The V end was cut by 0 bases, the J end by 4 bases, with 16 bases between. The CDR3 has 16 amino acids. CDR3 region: CASSLGSRGGSTEAFF. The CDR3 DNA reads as TGTGCCAGCAGCTTGGGGTCCCGGGGAGGGAGCACTGAAGCTTTCTTT.

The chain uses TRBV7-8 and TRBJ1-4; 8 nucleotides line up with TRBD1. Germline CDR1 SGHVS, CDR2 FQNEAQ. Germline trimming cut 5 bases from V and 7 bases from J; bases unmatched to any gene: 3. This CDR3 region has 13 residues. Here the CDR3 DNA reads TGTGCCAGCAGCCGGGACAGGACTGAAAAACTGTTTTTT. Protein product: CASSRDRTEKLFF.

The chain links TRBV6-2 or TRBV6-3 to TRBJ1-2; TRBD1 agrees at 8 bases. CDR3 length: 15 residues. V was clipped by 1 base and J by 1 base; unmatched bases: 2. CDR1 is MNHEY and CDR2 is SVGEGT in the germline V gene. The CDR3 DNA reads TGTGCCAGCAGTTACTGGACAGGGAATAACTATGGCTACACCTTC. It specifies CASSYWTGNNYGYTF.

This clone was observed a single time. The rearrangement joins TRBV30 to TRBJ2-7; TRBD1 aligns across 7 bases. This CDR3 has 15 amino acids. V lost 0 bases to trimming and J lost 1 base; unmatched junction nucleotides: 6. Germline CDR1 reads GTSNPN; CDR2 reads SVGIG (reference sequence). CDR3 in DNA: TGTGCCTGGAGTGTAGGGACAGACGGTTCCTACGAGCAGTACTTC. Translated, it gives CAWSVGTDGSYEQYF.